The sequence of this T cell receptor (beta chain) was determined in a study of T cell responses to AZD1222 COVID-19 vaccine (dated by TCRdb to about 2021). A note on the overall study: Because spike-specific TCR depth and breadth did not differ between the two schedules, AZD1222 recipients who got a second dose at roughly 4 weeks were pooled with those who got a second dose at roughly 12 weeks. A total of just over 230 trial participants underwent TCR sequencing, of whom about 200 received two doses of AZD1222 and around 25 received two doses of the MenACWY control vaccine. Trial participants were enrolled by age into 18-55, 56-69 and 70-plus year subgroups, with roughly 160, 29 and 62 TCR-sequenced participants respectively. The investigation overall reported the following: In the small 56-69-year group, the increase in depth fell short of significance, most likely because of low power. Conclusions about previously exposed vaccinees are limited, since just five to seven AZD1222 recipients were seropositive for SARS-CoV-2 at baseline. Most participants were white British and females outnumbered males, and the authors suggested that clonal diversity may have been underestimated. Spike-specific TCR breadth and depth rose significantly after two AZD1222 doses compared with day 0 and with MenACWY recipients. The vaccine-associated CD4 TCRs covered the entire spike protein, and the dominant responses fell in regions 160-218 and 743-854. Nearly half of unique spike-specific TCRs reportedly recognized epitopes outside regions mutated in the B.1.351 and B.1.1.7 variants. Because no samples from the day 14 peak response were available, repertoires could be characterized only after the peak T cell response.

What the time point label conveys for this sample: baseline before first vaccination. Vaccinee samples came from UK trials COV001 and COV002, including a single-blind randomized controlled phase 2/3 trial of AZD1222 (ChAdOx1 nCoV-19) in healthy adults. Trial participant PBMC samples were collected at day 0 and day 28 after the second dose for TCRbeta chain sequencing. CDR1 and CDR2, per the germline V gene, are LGHNA and YNFKEQ. The junction carries 6 bases between V and J, which are trimmed by 0 bases and 0 bases respectively. Counted from cysteine to phenylalanine, this CDR3 has 15 amino acids. Only the CDR3 DNA stays, 45 bases, in frame from base 1. Details on this clone: The specificity of this receptor is unknown. No much larger clonotype is one base removed from it; base qualities were not supplied.

The CDR3 regions of human TCRbeta chains were analyzed by immunosequencing. Under the source paper's analysis protocol: Repertoire TCRs were matched against a reference library of SARS-CoV-2-specific TCRs generated with the MIRA antigen-specificity platform. Breadth was defined as the fraction of unique TCRs that were SARS-CoV-2-associated, and depth was defined as the fraction of total T cells that were SARS-CoV-2-associated. Using the MIRA data, each spike-specific TCR was mapped to the spike region that the TCR reacts to and placed in a CD4 or CD8 class. Log10-transformed breadth and depth values were compared by one-way ANOVA with Sidak's multiple comparisons tests. The table was pulled from immuneACCESS by TCRdb, which kept in-frame rearrangements only. Such tables lose some clones; where checked, under half of the loss comes from unresolved V genes, and the rest has no known cause. V, J and clone size were drawn from that table, and D and trimming were deduced from the DNA. The sample contains under 200,000 clones, roughly 92% of them found a single time. Of the sample, 0.6% to 0.7% falls within the top ten clones.

The receptor was isolated from an adult in good health. Material: peripheral blood, obtained on day 0 of AZD1222 vaccination. The V and J segments used are TRBV4-2 and TRBJ1-5, with the D gene call left open. The DNA reads as follows: TGTGCCAGCAGCCAAGAGGGAAATAGCAATCAGCCCCAGCATTTT. Its protein product is CASSQEGNSNQPQHF.